This T cell receptor beta chain comes out of a study of blood T cell repertoires in COVID-19. Original processing methods: Cell counts per sample came from amplifying reference gene primers. The data were produced by immunoSEQ multiplex PCR, yet TCRdb's version contains in-frame clones alone and is incomplete. V and J calls and clone size follow that table, whereas D and trimming were derived from the DNA. The sample shows hundreds of thousands of clones, 89% of them seen only once. The V and J ends lost 5 bases and 1 base, in that order; junction bases with no gene match: 2. The germline CDR1 and CDR2 sequences are SGHNT and YENEEA. The length of the CDR3 is 13 residues.

V and J are TRBV11-3 and TRBJ2-7; 7 bases are a match to TRBD1. Sequenced: peripheral blood. The TCR comes from a man aged 55 to 70 who had recovered from COVID-19. The CDR3 DNA reads as TGTGCCAGCAGCAGGACAGGATCCTACGAGCAGTACTTC. It codes for CASSRTGSYEQYF.